This T cell receptor (beta chain) was retrieved from a study of OX40 agonist ivuxolimab in advanced cancers. Looking at the study overall: The diagnoses of dose-escalation patients were hepatocellular carcinoma, melanoma, renal cell or head and neck cancer.

The germline V and J ends were trimmed by 0 bases and 0 bases, with 12 bases remaining between them. This CDR3 region has 16 residues. Germline assignment: CDR1 SGHRS and CDR2 YFSETQ. Study-level findings and limits: Undetermined was the antigen specificity of the expanded peripheral T cells. Clones of CD4+ and CD8+ blood T cells grew by week 6 at doses of 0.1 to 3.0 mg/kg.

TCRdb keeps only in-frame clones here, not all; method: immunoSEQ multiplex PCR. The sample holds around 80,000 clones, about 87% seen once. Concerning this clone: Its antigen is still unknown.

This sequence joins TRBV5-1 and TRBJ2-5; D call uncertain. The clonotype was recovered from an adult with an advanced solid tumor such as melanoma, head and neck, liver or kidney cancer. Material: CD4+ or CD8+ T cells sorted from blood, obtained in a trial of the OX40 agonist ivuxolimab. The CDR3 loop is CASSLVGRANQETQYF. The CDR3 DNA sequence: TGCGCCAGCAGCTTGGTAGGCAGAGCCAACCAAGAGACCCAGTACTTC.